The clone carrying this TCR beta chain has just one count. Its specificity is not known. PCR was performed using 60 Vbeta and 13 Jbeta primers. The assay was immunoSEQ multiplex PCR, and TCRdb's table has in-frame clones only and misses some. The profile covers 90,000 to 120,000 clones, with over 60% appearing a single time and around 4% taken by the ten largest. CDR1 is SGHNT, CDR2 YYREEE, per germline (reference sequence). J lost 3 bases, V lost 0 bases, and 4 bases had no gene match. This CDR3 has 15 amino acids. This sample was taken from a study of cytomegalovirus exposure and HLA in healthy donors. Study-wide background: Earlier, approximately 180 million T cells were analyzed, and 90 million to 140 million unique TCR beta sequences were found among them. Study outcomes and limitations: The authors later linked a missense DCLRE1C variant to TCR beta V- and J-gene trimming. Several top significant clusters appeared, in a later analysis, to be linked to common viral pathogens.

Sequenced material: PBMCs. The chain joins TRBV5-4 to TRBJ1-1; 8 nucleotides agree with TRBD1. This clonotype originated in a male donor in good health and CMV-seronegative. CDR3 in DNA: TGTGCCAGCAGCTTGGGACAGGGGTGGGACACTGAAGCTTTCTTT. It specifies CASSLGQGWDTEAFF.